This T cell receptor beta chain stems from a study of T cell repertoires in cytomegalovirus infection. Turning to the study itself: A matching HLA type, together with CMV infection, was signaled by public TCR beta signatures. Study findings and constraints: People with CMV and the relevant HLA were identified by cumulative public TCR beta family frequency. HLA-C-restricted, CMV-specific TCR beta clonotypes were dominant ex vivo.

Trimming took off 5 bases at V and 5 bases at J, with 10 bases between the two ends. CDR3 length: 12 residues. Germline V gene lookup returns CDR1 SGHVT and CDR2 SQSDAQ. A word on this clonotype: Antigen unknown.

TCRdb reprocessed the reads via MiXCR and lists one record per CDR3 protein. This table has 600,000 to 800,000 distinct CDR3 sequences, 20% to 30% appearing once. The V and J genes are TRBV7-4 and TRBJ2-7; D unclear. Sample: CD8+ T cells from PBMCs. This receptor was obtained from a human donor in good health (CMV status not recorded). Some clones in this sample may be carry-over from other donors' samples. The CDR3 nucleotides are TGTGCCAGCAGCCTGAAGGACGACGAGCAGTACTTC. Its protein product is CASSLKDDEQYF.